This T cell receptor beta chain was captured in a study of blood T cell repertoires in COVID-19. Study-level background: Samples came from the United States, Italy and Spain, spanning acute and convalescent COVID-19. PBMCs, B-cell-depleted T cells, or T cells were the source of the cDNA or gDNA that made up the material.

This clone was detected once. Original analysis: Cell counts per sample came from amplifying reference gene primers. The data were produced by immunoSEQ multiplex PCR, yet TCRdb's version contains in-frame clones alone and is incomplete. V and J calls and clone size are those listed in that table; D and trimming were worked out from the DNA. The sample has 200,000 to 250,000 clones, 70% to 90% seen once. Sequencing input: peripheral blood. The clonotype was recovered from a middle-aged man with COVID-19, enrolled during active disease.

CDR3 loop: CASSQDRASNQPQHF. CDR3 nucleotides: TGTGCCAGCAGTCAAGACAGGGCTAGCAATCAGCCCCAGCATTTT. The chain joins TRBV2 to TRBJ1-5; 7 bases agree with TRBD1. Germline V gives CDR1 SNHLY, CDR2 FYNNEI. V lost 5 bases, J lost 0 bases, and 4 bases stayed unmatched. The CDR3 spans 15 residues.